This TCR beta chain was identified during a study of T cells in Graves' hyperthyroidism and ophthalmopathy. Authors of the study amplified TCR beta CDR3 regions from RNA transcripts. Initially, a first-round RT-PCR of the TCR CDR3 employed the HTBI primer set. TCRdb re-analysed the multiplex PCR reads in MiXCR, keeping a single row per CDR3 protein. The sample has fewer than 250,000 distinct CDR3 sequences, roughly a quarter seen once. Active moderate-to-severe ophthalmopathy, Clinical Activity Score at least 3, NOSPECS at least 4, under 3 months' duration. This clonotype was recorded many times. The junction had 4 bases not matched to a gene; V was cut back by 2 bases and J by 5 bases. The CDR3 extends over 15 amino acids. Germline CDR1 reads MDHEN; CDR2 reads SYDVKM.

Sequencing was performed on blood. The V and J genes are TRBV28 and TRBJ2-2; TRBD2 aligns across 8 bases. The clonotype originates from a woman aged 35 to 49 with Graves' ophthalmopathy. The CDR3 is CASSLNSGSTGELFF. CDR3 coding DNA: TGTGCCAGCAGTTTAAACAGCGGGAGTACCGGGGAGCTGTTTTTT.